One and the same sample provided the 27 T cell receptor beta chains below, sequenced in a study of blood T cell repertoires in COVID-19. The assay was immunoSEQ multiplex PCR, and TCRdb's table has in-frame clones only and misses some. Here the sample spans 400,000 to 500,000 clones, approximately 88% being singletons. Sample: PBMCs or T cells enriched from blood (not recorded which). All receptors come from a woman in her thirties or forties who had recovered from COVID-19.

V and J are TRBV9 and TRBJ2-7; weak D call: TRBD1 (6 bases). CDR1 is SGDLS, CDR2 YYNGEE, per germline. Trimming shortened V by 0 bases and J by 7 bases, and 17 bases separated the two germline ends. The CDR3 sequence is 15 residues long. DNA for the CDR3: TGTGCCAGCAGCGTAGGGGGGCATGAACAGGGAGAGCAGTACTTC. Protein product: CASSVGGHEQGEQYF.

The V and J genes are TRBV3-1 (or the pseudogene TRBV3-2) and TRBJ1-3; 7 nucleotides line up with TRBD1. Germline values: CDR1 LGHDT, CDR2 YNNKEL (reference sequence). The CDR3 has 16 residues. V shed 0 bases, J shed 4 bases, and the junction held 6 bases outside the gene matches. The CDR3 spells CASSQEVSTGGNTIYF. Written as DNA, the CDR3 is TGTGCCAGCAGCCAAGAGGTCTCGACAGGGGGAAACACCATATATTTT.

This clone was seen many times. The chain is built from TRBV6-4 and TRBJ2-2; D gene ambiguous. The germline V gene has CDR1 MRHNA and CDR2 SNTAGT. V was clipped by 0 bases and J by 3 bases, with 8 bases between them. The CDR3 contains 15 residues. Here the CDR3 DNA reads TGTGCCAGCAGTGACTCAGGCCTAGACACCGGGGAGCTGTTTTTT. Translated: CASSDSGLDTGELFF.

This clone turned up a few times. The rearrangement joins TRBV6-5 to TRBJ1-1; a weak D match, TRBD1 (6 bases). The CDR3 totals 15 residues. Trimming took off 2 bases at V and 4 bases at J, with 14 bases between the two ends. Germline CDR1 MNHEY, CDR2 SVGAGI. The CDR3 loop is CASSYNRVVSTEAFF. The DNA for the CDR3 is TGTGCCAGCAGTTACAACAGGGTAGTCAGCACTGAAGCTTTCTTT.

The chain carries TRBV7-2 and TRBJ2-7, with 7 bases lining up with TRBD1. The CDR3 is 14 residues long. The germline V gene has CDR1 SGHTA and CDR2 FQGNSA. Unmatched junction bases numbered 6, after V lost 2 bases and J lost 5 bases. CDR3 in amino acids: CASSLPGQFNEQYF. CDR3 bases: TGTGCCAGCAGCTTACCGGGACAGTTCAACGAGCAGTACTTC.

The chain is built from TRBV4-1 and TRBJ1-2, with D maybe TRBD1 (6 bases). Looked up from germline, CDR1 is MGHRA and CDR2 is YSYEKL. The V and J ends lost 4 bases and 2 bases respectively, with 14 bases between them. The CDR3 is made up of 15 amino acids. In DNA form, the CDR3 reads TGCGCCAGCAGCCCTGACAGGAGCCGGAACTATGGCTACACCTTC. Translating gives CASSPDRSRNYGYTF.

The V gene is TRBV9, the J gene TRBJ1-1; 9 bases match TRBD1. This CDR3 spans 15 amino acids. The junction had 5 bases not matched to a gene; V was cut back by 4 bases and J by 1 base. Germline V gene data show CDR1 as SGDLS and CDR2 as YYNGEE. The CDR3 reads CASSPGQGGNTEAFF. As DNA, the CDR3 is TGTGCCAGCAGCCCGGGACAGGGCGGGAACACTGAAGCTTTCTTT.

The rearrangement links TRBV5-1 to TRBJ2-1; D is ambiguous. V lost 0 bases and J lost 4, with 8 bases in between. This CDR3 comprises 14 residues. The germline V gene has CDR1 SGHRS and CDR2 YFSETQ. The CDR3 loop reads CASSLVPSYNEQFF. The CDR3 nucleotides are TGCGCCAGCAGCTTGGTCCCCAGTTACAATGAGCAGTTCTTC.

This sequence joins TRBV21-1 and TRBJ2-7; the table's D call of TRBD2 was not tested on the DNA. TRBV21-1 is assigned pseudogene status. CDR3 length equals 12 residues. CDR3 in amino acids: CASSTLEYEQYF. In DNA form, the CDR3 reads TGTGCCAGCAGCACACTAGAATACGAGCAGTACTTC.

The genes are TRBV19 and TRBJ2-6, with D uncertain. Trimming took off 5 bases at V and 2 bases at J, with 13 bases between the two ends. The CDR3 is 16 amino acids. Germline-derived CDR1 and CDR2 are LNHDA and SQIVND (reference sequence). Here the CDR3 DNA reads TGTGCCAGTAGTCTGCTCTCCCAGACTGGGGCCAACGTCCTGACTTTC. It codes for CASSLLSQTGANVLTF.

This chain connects TRBV7-9 to TRBJ1-1, with TRBD1 identical over 10 bases. The V segment lost 1 base and the J segment 7 bases; nucleotides outside the gene matches: 3. The length of the CDR3 is 14 residues. Germline CDR1 and CDR2: SEHNR and FQNEAQ (reference sequence). CDR3 region: CASSLEGTGDEAFF. For the CDR3, the DNA is TGTGCCAGCAGCTTAGAAGGGACAGGGGATGAAGCTTTCTTT.

The rearrangement joins TRBV7-9 to TRBJ1-1, with 7 bases fitting TRBD1. The CDR3 sequence is 12 residues long. V lost 5 bases and J lost 6; bases outside the gene matches: 3. Germline lookup yields CDR1 SEHNR and CDR2 FQNEAQ (reference sequence). CDR3 loop: CASSPDRAEAFF. The CDR3 region has the DNA TGTGCCAGCAGCCCCGACAGGGCTGAAGCTTTCTTT.

The chain joins TRBV11-3 to TRBJ2-2, with TRBD2 matching 14 bases. The junction had 13 bases not matched to a gene; V was cut back by 6 bases and J by 4 bases. This CDR3 has 19 amino acids. The germline gives CDR1 SGHNT, CDR2 YENEEA. CDR3 amino acids: CASRPGTSGRMWGTGELFF. The CDR3 region has the DNA TGTGCCAGCAGACCCGGGACTAGCGGGAGAATGTGGGGCACCGGGGAGCTGTTTTTT. Variable domain in full (rest from reference TRBV11-3 and TRBJ2-2): EAGVVQSPRYKIIEKKQPVAFWCNPISGHNTLYWYLQNLGQGPELLIRYENEEAVDDSQLPKDRFSAERLKGVDSTLKIQPAELGDSAVYLCASRPGTSGRMWGTGELFFGEGSRLTVL.

The chain has TRBV18 and TRBJ1-1; a weak D match, TRBD1 (5 bases). Trimming cost V 2 bases and J 4 bases, with 17 bases left between them. CDR1 and CDR2 (germline): KGHSH, LQKENI. The CDR3 has 16 amino acids. This CDR3 is CASSPYGGGVGTEAFF. CDR3 sequence (DNA): TGTGCCAGCTCACCATACGGGGGAGGGGTAGGCACTGAAGCTTTCTTT.

This sequence joins TRBV6-5 and TRBJ2-7; TRBD1 agrees at 7 bases. V lost 5 bases, J lost 3 bases, and 7 bases stayed unmatched. CDR1 is MNHEY and CDR2 is SVGAGI in the germline V gene. The CDR3 spans 14 residues. The DNA for the CDR3 is TGTGCCAGCAGTCCTACGGGACAGCTCTACGAGCAGTACTTC. The encoded protein is CASSPTGQLYEQYF.

The chain couples TRBV15 to TRBJ1-2; 8 nucleotides line up with TRBD1. Germline V gene sequence: CDR1 LNHNV, CDR2 YYDKDF (reference sequence). The CDR3 is 17 residues long. V was pared by 3 bases and J by 1 base, with 10 bases of the junction left unmatched. The CDR3 is CATSSHGSGQVNYGYTF. CDR3 coding DNA: TGTGCCACCAGCAGTCACGGGTCGGGACAGGTTAACTATGGCTACACCTTC.

This clone occurred a few times. Other nucleotide sequences from this sample produce the same CDR3. The J gene is TRBJ2-1, the V gene TRBV2; 8 bases fit TRBD2. Germline lookup yields CDR1 SNHLY and CDR2 FYNNEI. This CDR3 has 14 residues. V lost 6 bases to trimming and J lost 4 bases; unmatched junction nucleotides: 5. The CDR3 nucleotides read TGTGCCAGCAGCCCGGGGGGGTCGTACAATGAGCAGTTCTTC. The encoded protein is CASSPGGSYNEQFF.

Note on this clone: The junction shows a germline mismatch at one end, possibly a read error. The chain combines TRBV7-7 with TRBJ2-5; 13 nucleotides agree with TRBD2. The CDR3 is 15 residues long. The germline gives CDR1 SSHAT, CDR2 FNYEAQ (reference sequence). The DNA of the CDR3 is TGTGCTAGCAGGCGGACTAGCGGGAGTCAAGAGACCCAGTACTTC. Translating it yields CASRRTSGSQETQYF. Based on the CDR3 plus reference TRBV7-7 and TRBJ2-5, the full variable domain is GAGVSQSPRYKVTKRGQDVTLRCDPISSHATLYWYQQALGQGPEFLTYFNYEAQPDKSGLPSDRFSAERPEGSISTLTIQRTEQRDSAMYRCASRRTSGSQETQYFGPGTRLLVL.

The rearrangement joins TRBV4-3 to TRBJ1-1; 7 bases agree with TRBD1. Per germline, CDR1 LGHNA and CDR2 YSLEER. The CDR3 covers 18 residues. V trimming: 1 base; J trimming: 1 base; junction bases outside the gene matches: 12. The DNA for the CDR3 is TGCGCCAGCAGCCAAGCCCGACAGGGAGAGGGTCCGAACACTGAAGCTTTCTTT. This gives the protein CASSQARQGEGPNTEAFF.

The chain joins TRBV9 to TRBJ2-1; a possible D gene is TRBD2 (6 bases). The CDR3 is 11 amino acids. Trimming removed 7 bases at V and 10 bases at J, with 12 bases between. Germline V CDR1 and CDR2: SGDLS, YYNGEE. For the CDR3, the DNA is TGTGCCAGCTCCTTCGCGGGGGAGCAGTTCTTC. Its translation: CASSFAGEQFF.

This chain uses TRBV19 with TRBJ2-5, with TRBD2 matching over 7 bases. The CDR3 is 17 residues long. CDR1 LNHDA and CDR2 SQIVND come from the germline V gene (reference sequence). The V segment lost 4 bases and the J segment 1 base; nucleotides outside the gene matches: 12. This CDR3 is CASSTGLERPTQETQYF. The DNA of the CDR3 is TGTGCCAGTAGTACCGGACTAGAGAGGCCCACCCAAGAGACCCAGTACTTC. The full variable domain, its missing parts supplied by reference TRBV19 and TRBJ2-5, is DGGITQSPKYLFRKEGQNVTLSCEQNLNHDAMYWYRQDPGQGLRLIYYSQIVNDFQKGDIAEGYSVSREKKESFPLTVTSAQKNPTAFYLCASSTGLERPTQETQYFGPGTRLLVL.

The chain employs TRBV4-1 and TRBJ1-4; 7 nucleotides agree with TRBD1. V gave up 1 base and J gave up 8 bases; unmatched junction bases: 7. Looked up from germline, CDR1 is MGHRA and CDR2 is YSYEKL. CDR3 length equals 15 residues. CDR3 protein: CASSQVDRVREKLFF. For the CDR3, the DNA is TGCGCCAGCAGCCAAGTAGACAGGGTGAGGGAAAAACTGTTTTTT.

V gene TRBV18 combines with J gene TRBJ1-1; D possibly corresponds to TRBD1 (6 bases). Trimming shortened V by 6 bases and J by 0 bases, and 8 bases separated the two germline ends. The CDR3 has 13 residues. Germline CDR1 and CDR2: KGHSH and LQKENI. Here the CDR3 DNA reads TGTGCCAGCTCCCAGGGGATGAACACTGAAGCTTTCTTT. This sequence encodes CASSQGMNTEAFF.

CDR3 amino acids: CASSIRSGFRTGELFF. The DNA of the CDR3 is TGTGCCAGTAGTATCCGATCAGGGTTTAGGACCGGGGAGCTGTTTTTT. This sequence joins TRBV19 and TRBJ2-2; D may be TRBD1 (5 bases). The CDR3 contains 16 residues. Germline CDR1 LNHDA, CDR2 SQIVND (reference sequence). The V and J ends lost 3 bases and 5 bases respectively, with 16 bases between them.

The chain couples TRBV6-5 to TRBJ2-7; the D gene is possibly TRBD1 (5 bases). Germline V gene data show CDR1 as MNHEY and CDR2 as SVGAGI. This CDR3 is 14 amino acids long. Between the trimmed V and J ends, which lost 6 bases and 5 bases, there was a span of 17 bases. In DNA form, the CDR3 reads TGTGCCAGCAGACAAGGGCAGGGTGGCCACGAGCAGTACTTC. Its translation is CASRQGQGGHEQYF.

V usage is TRBV29-1 and J usage is TRBJ1-1; D possibly corresponds to TRBD1 (6 bases). The CDR3 runs to 14 residues. The V end lost 4 bases, the J end lost 1 base, and 13 bases lay between the germline ends. Germline V gene sequence: CDR1 SQVTM, CDR2 ANQGSEA. DNA of the CDR3: TGCAGCGTTGGTCCCGGACAGACGAACACTGAAGCTTTCTTT. This codes for CSVGPGQTNTEAFF. The full variable domain, rest sourced from reference TRBV29-1 and TRBJ1-1, is SAVISQKPSRDICQRGTSLTIQCQVDSQVTMMFWYRQQPGQSLTLIATANQGSEATYESGFVIDKFPISRPNLTFSTLTVSNMSPEDSSIYLCSVGPGQTNTEAFFGQGTRLTVV.

The CDR3 loop is CASSLERGSDTQYF. The CDR3 bases are TGCGCCAGCAGCTTGGAGAGGGGGTCGGATACGCAGTATTTT. The gene calls are TRBV5-1 and TRBJ2-3; D perhaps matches TRBD1 (6 bases). Germline V gene sequence: CDR1 SGHRS, CDR2 YFSETQ. V was clipped by 0 bases and J by 6 bases, with 11 bases between them. CDR3 size: 14 residues.